These T cell receptor beta chains were read from a single sample in a study of blood T cell repertoires in COVID-19. Using immunoSEQ multiplex PCR, the repertoire was profiled, and TCRdb retains in-frame clones only, with some absent. The sample consists of 150,000 to 200,000 clones, approximately 90% of them appearing once. The sample comprised peripheral blood. The receptors shown here come from a woman in her late teens or twenties who had recovered from COVID-19. Each CDR3 is given with its conserved first and last residue. The D gene is left open where the match is weak. Some rows mark clone size as missing; the rest say once, few, many or name a class of expanded clone.

TRBV30	18	TRBD1	TRBJ1-1	NA	TGTGCCTGGAGTGTACCCCGGGACAGCTCACCTGGGAACACTGAAGCTTTCTTT	CAWSVPRDSSPGNTEAFF
TRBV5-1	14	NA	TRBJ1-1	NA	TGCGCCAGCAGCTTCGTACAGGGCACCACTGAAGCTTTCTTT	CASSFVQGTTEAFF
TRBV19	13	TRBD1	TRBJ1-2	once	TGTGCCAGTAGTCCATCGACAGGGAGCGGCTACACCTTC	CASSPSTGSGYTF
TRBV6-2/TRBV6-3	15	TRBD2	TRBJ2-7	NA	TGTGCCAGCAGTTATAGCGGGGAAGGGGTCAACGAGCAGTACTTC	CASSYSGEGVNEQYF
TRBV2	12	NA	TRBJ2-1	NA	TGTGCCAGCGGGACTTGGGGCAATGAGCAGTTCTTC	CASGTWGNEQFF
TRBV18	16	TRBD2	TRBJ2-5	NA	TGTGCCAGCTCACCGACCGGGACTAGCGGGAGACAGACCCAGTACTTC	CASSPTGTSGRQTQYF
TRBV11-2	17	NA	TRBJ1-4	NA	TGTGCCAGCAGCCAAGACCCCGGACAAGCAACTAATGAAAAACTGTTTTTT	CASSQDPGQATNEKLFF
TRBV6-5	15	TRBD1	TRBJ1-5	few	TGTGCCAGCAGTTCCCGGGACAGAGGGGATCAGCCCCAGCATTTT	CASSSRDRGDQPQHF
TRBV28	14	TRBD2	TRBJ2-1	NA	TGTGCCAGCAGGTCGGGGGGCTCCTACAATGAGCAGTTCTTC	CASRSGGSYNEQFF
TRBV5-6	14	NA	TRBJ1-2	NA	TGTGCCAGCAGCTTTTTCCTTAAAGCGTATGGCTACACCTTC	CASSFFLKAYGYTF
TRBV6-5	15	TRBD1	TRBJ2-7	NA	TGTGCCAGCAGTCACCCGGGACAGGGTCTCTACGAGCAGTACTTC	CASSHPGQGLYEQYF
TRBV30	14	TRBD1	TRBJ2-1	few	TGTGCCTGGAGCGGGGACAGGGGGCAGGGTGAGCAGTTCTTC	CAWSGDRGQGEQFF
TRBV6-5	13	TRBD1	TRBJ1-2	NA	TGTGCCAGCAGCGCGGGGACAGTTAATGGCTACACCTTC	CASSAGTVNGYTF
TRBV6-2/TRBV6-3	19	TRBD2	TRBJ2-3	NA	TGTGCCAGCAGTTATGCTTCTAGCGGGAGATTGTTTGGTACAGATACGCAGTATTTT	CASSYASSGRLFGTDTQYF